The 17 T cell receptor beta chains below were found in one sample sequenced in a study of shared clonotypes between healthy human individuals. Clones were read by immunoSEQ multiplex PCR, and TCRdb kept only the in-frame ones, dropping some. The sample contains approximately 2,000,000 clones, roughly 95% of which appear only once. The naive CD8 subset, CD45RO-negative cells positively selected for CCR7, excluded terminally differentiated effector memory CD45RA+ cells. What was sequenced was naive CD8+ T cells from PBMCs. The receptors derive from a man younger than 30 in good health. Some clones in this sample may be carry-over from other donors' samples.

CDR3 region: CAISNWTGYNQPQHF. For the CDR3, the DNA is TGTGCCATCAGTAACTGGACAGGGTACAATCAGCCCCAGCATTTT. V is TRBV10-3 and J is TRBJ1-5; 8 bases map to TRBD1. V shed 5 bases and J 3 bases; nucleotides not matched to a gene: 6. CDR3 length: 15 amino acids. The germline V gene encodes CDR1 ENHRY and CDR2 SYGVKD.

The chain combines TRBV10-3 with TRBJ2-1, with 10 nucleotides matching TRBD2. CDR1 and CDR2 from the germline V gene are ENHRY and SYGVKD. V lost 3 bases and J lost 0; bases outside the gene matches: 5. CDR3 length equals 17 residues. This chain's CDR3 is CAISDIQRGGSYNEQFF. The CDR3, as DNA: TGTGCCATCAGTGACATTCAGCGGGGGGGCTCCTACAATGAGCAGTTCTTC.

The V and J genes are TRBV15 and TRBJ2-5; tentative D call: TRBD2 (5 bases). V gave up 1 base and J gave up 5 bases, with 11 bases separating them. Looked up from germline, CDR1 is LNHNV and CDR2 is YYDKDF (reference sequence). CDR3 size: 14 residues. The CDR3 coding sequence is TGTGCCACCAGCAGAGCGGTCCGAGGGGAGACCCAGTACTTC. This gives the protein CATSRAVRGETQYF.

This clone was seen a single time. The J gene is TRBJ2-1, the V gene TRBV9; perhaps D is TRBD1 or TRBD2 (5 bases each). Trimming took off 3 bases at V and 0 bases at J, with 16 bases between the two ends. CDR3 length equals 17 residues. CDR1 and CDR2 (germline): SGDLS, YYNGEE. The CDR3 DNA is TGTGCCAGCAGCGGCTGGCCGGGACGGGACTCCTACAATGAGCAGTTCTTC. It encodes CASSGWPGRDSYNEQFF.

This sequence joins TRBV7-3 and TRBJ2-5; the D gene is possibly TRBD2 (7 bases). Germline V gene sequence: CDR1 SGHTA, CDR2 FQGTGA. This CDR3 has 15 residues. Trimming left V 5 bases short and J 4 bases short, with 17 bases between. In nucleotides, the CDR3 is TGTGCCAGCAGCCAAACGGGGGGCGGCGGAGAGACCCAGTACTTC. Translating gives CASSQTGGGGETQYF. Together with reference TRBV7-3 and TRBJ2-5, the CDR3 gives the full variable domain: GAGVSQTPSNKVTEKGKYVELRCDPISGHTALYWYRQSLGQGPEFLIYFQGTGAADDSGLPNDRFFAVRPEGSVSTLKIQRTERGDSAVYLCASSQTGGGGETQYFGPGTRLLVL.

This chain uses TRBV7-9 with TRBJ2-3; D unresolved. V lost 0 bases, J lost 6 bases, and 7 bases lay in between. The CDR3 has 13 amino acids. Looked up from germline, CDR1 is SEHNR and CDR2 is FQNEAQ (reference sequence). The CDR3 spells CASSLAEADTQYF. Written as DNA, the CDR3 is TGTGCCAGCAGCTTAGCGGAAGCCGATACGCAGTATTTT.

The chain combines TRBV6-6 with TRBJ1-2; D is uncertain. In germline, CDR1 is MNHNY, CDR2 SVGAGI (reference sequence). The V gene lost 7 bases and the J gene lost 0 bases, with 18 bases spanning the gap. The CDR3 has 16 residues. The CDR3 protein is CASTQKAILPNYGYTF. CDR3 DNA sequence: TGTGCCAGCACCCAAAAAGCAATACTTCCTAACTATGGCTACACCTTC.

The chain links TRBV11-2 to TRBJ2-5; TRBD1 or TRBD2 may be the D gene (5 bases each). The CDR3 extends over 12 amino acids. Germline V gives CDR1 SGHAT, CDR2 FQNNGV. V was pared by 8 bases and J by 4 bases, with 11 bases between. The CDR3 protein is CASQKGRETQYF. The DNA for the CDR3 is TGTGCCAGCCAGAAGGGGAGAGAGACCCAGTACTTC.

Comments on this clone: Other DNA sequences in the same sample also yield this CDR3. The chain couples TRBV28 to TRBJ2-7; 16 bases align to TRBD2. Germline V gives CDR1 MDHEN, CDR2 SYDVKM. Losses at the gene ends were 8 bases for V and 2 bases for J; bases not matched to a gene: 3. The CDR3 is 15 amino acids. CDR3 sequence: CASRGLAGGPYEQYF. CDR3 coding DNA: TGTGCCAGCCGGGGACTAGCGGGAGGGCCCTACGAGCAGTACTTC.

This rearrangement joins TRBV19 to TRBJ1-1; TRBD1 aligns across 8 bases. V lost 2 bases, J lost 5 bases, and 7 bases stayed unmatched. This CDR3 is 15 amino acids long. The germline CDR1 and CDR2 sequences are LNHDA and SQIVND (reference sequence). The CDR3 DNA reads as TGTGCCAGTAGTATAAGGGCACAGGGGGGGACTGAAGCTTTCTTT. Its translation is CASSIRAQGGTEAFF.

This clone occurred a few times. V is TRBV4-3 and J is TRBJ2-1; 7 bases agree with TRBD2. V trimming: 1 base; J trimming: 6 bases; junction bases outside the gene matches: 6. Germline assignment: CDR1 LGHNA and CDR2 YSLEER. This CDR3 region has 15 residues. CDR3 protein: CASSQGLAVANEQFF. CDR3 sequence (DNA): TGCGCCAGCAGCCAAGGGCTAGCGGTAGCCAATGAGCAGTTCTTC.

This clone was seen once. The rearrangement joins TRBV9 to TRBJ2-7; the D gene could be TRBD1 or TRBD2 (5 bases each). Germline CDR1 SGDLS, CDR2 YYNGEE. This CDR3 region has 15 residues. V lost 3 bases and J lost 2, with 15 bases in between. The CDR3 here is CASSAGTDPPYEQYF. The CDR3 nucleotides read TGTGCCAGCAGCGCCGGGACGGACCCTCCCTACGAGCAGTACTTC. The whole variable domain, filled in from reference TRBV9 and TRBJ2-7, reads DSGVTQTPKHLITATGQRVTLRCSPRSGDLSVYWYQQSLDQGLQFLIQYYNGEERAKGNILERFSAQQFPDLHSELNLSSLELGDSALYFCASSAGTDPPYEQYFGPGTRLTVT.

The gene calls are TRBV6-5 and TRBJ1-2; D is perhaps TRBD1 (5 bases). Germline V gene data show CDR1 as MNHEY and CDR2 as SVGAGI. Trimming took off 6 bases at V and 0 bases at J, with 11 bases between the two ends. The CDR3 spans 14 residues. For the CDR3, the DNA is TGTGCCAGCAGCCCCGGACAACCTAACTATGGCTACACCTTC. Translated: CASSPGQPNYGYTF.

The J gene is TRBJ2-5, the V gene TRBV7-8; tentatively, D is TRBD1 or TRBD2 (6 bases each). V lost 5 bases to trimming and J lost 3 bases, with 19 bases between them. The CDR3 totals 16 residues. Looked up from germline, CDR1 is SGHVS and CDR2 is FQNEAQ. CDR3 sequence: CASSQPGALTEETQYF. The CDR3 coding sequence is TGTGCCAGCAGCCAGCCGGGGGCCCTCACGGAAGAGACCCAGTACTTC.

This chain links TRBV7-9 with TRBJ2-5; no firm D call. The end of the DNA aligns better with TRBJ2-7, so the J call may be wrong. Germline V gene lookup returns CDR1 SEHNR and CDR2 FQNEAQ (reference sequence). The CDR3 covers 15 residues. The CDR3 bases are TGTGCCAGCAGCACCCTCGAGAACTGGTCCTACGAGCAGTACTTC. Protein sequence: CASSTLENWSYEQYF.

The chain couples TRBV5-1 to TRBJ2-7, with 11 positions matching TRBD2. Germline CDR1 is SGHRS and CDR2 is YFSETQ. Trimming at V came to 0 bases and at J to 7 bases, leaving 9 bases not matched to a gene. The CDR3 extends over 16 amino acids. The chain's CDR3 is CASSLAKLAGVGEQYF. CDR3 sequence (DNA): TGCGCCAGCAGCTTGGCCAAACTAGCGGGAGTAGGAGAGCAGTACTTC.

This sequence joins TRBV29-1 and TRBJ2-1; D not resolved. The germline CDR1 and CDR2 sequences are SQVTM and ANQGSEA. The CDR3 has 14 amino acids. V lost 3 bases to trimming and J lost 0 bases, with 9 bases between them. The CDR3 sequence: CSVDSQSSYNEQFF. As DNA, the CDR3 is TGCAGCGTTGACAGCCAATCCTCCTACAATGAGCAGTTCTTC.